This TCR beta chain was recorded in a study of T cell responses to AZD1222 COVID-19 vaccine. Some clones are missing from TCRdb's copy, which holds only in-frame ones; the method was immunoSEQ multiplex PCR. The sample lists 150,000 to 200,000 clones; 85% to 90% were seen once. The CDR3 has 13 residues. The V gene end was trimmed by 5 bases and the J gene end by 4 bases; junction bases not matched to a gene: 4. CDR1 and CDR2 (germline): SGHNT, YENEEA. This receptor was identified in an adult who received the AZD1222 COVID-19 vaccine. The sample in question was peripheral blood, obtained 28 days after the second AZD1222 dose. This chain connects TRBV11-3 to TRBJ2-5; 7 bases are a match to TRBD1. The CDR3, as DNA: TGTGCCAGCAGCGTCCGGGACAGAGAGACCCAGTACTTC. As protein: CASSVRDRETQYF.